The clone carrying this T cell receptor beta chain has more than one count but fewer than ten. The antigen remains unidentified. The sample is drawn from a study of beta chain features in type 1 diabetes. Study outcomes and limitations: Moderately but significantly shorter TCRB CDR3s were found in Type 1 diabetes patients in all four CD4+ subsets.

The CDR3 runs to 15 residues. The authors reverse transcribed all of the isolated RNA, so sequencing captured expressed TCRB transcripts. Repertoires were generated with immunoSEQ multiplex PCR, while TCRdb's copy carries only in-frame clones and drops some. The data show about 340,000 clones, over 7% seen once. The sample was central memory CD4+ T cells from blood. The J gene is TRBJ2-5, the V gene TRBV1; the table assigns TRBD2, which was not confirmed against the DNA. TRBV1 is assigned pseudogene status. The sequence came from a man under 40 with type 1 diabetes. The CDR3 DNA reads as TGCACCAGCAGCCAAGAGACTAGCGGGGTGGAGACCCAGTACTTC. As protein: CTSSQETSGVETQYF.